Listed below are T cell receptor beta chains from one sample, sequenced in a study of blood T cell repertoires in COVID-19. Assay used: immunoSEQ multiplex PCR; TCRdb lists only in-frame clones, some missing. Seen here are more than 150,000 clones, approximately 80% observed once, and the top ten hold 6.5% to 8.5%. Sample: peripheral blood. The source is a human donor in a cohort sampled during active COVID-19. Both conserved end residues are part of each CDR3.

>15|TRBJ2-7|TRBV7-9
CASSYGRGVTYEQYF
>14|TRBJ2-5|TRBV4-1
CASSPTVEWETQYF
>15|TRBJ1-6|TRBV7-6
CASSLSGSYNSPLHF
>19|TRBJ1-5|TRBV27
CASSLFPPGTGGYYQPQHF
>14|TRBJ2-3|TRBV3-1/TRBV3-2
CASSQDRGTDTQYF
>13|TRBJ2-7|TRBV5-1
CASSLTDSYEQYF
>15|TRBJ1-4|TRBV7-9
CASSFTTERDEKLFF
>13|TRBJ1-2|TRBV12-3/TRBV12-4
CASSPGHNYGYTF
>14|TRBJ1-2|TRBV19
CASSKEGFGYGYTF
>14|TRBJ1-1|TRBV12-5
CASGFLGGGTEAFF
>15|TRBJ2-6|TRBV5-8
CASSLSSSGANVLTF
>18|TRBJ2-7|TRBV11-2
CASSLVFGPVKAGYEQYF
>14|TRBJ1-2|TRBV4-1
CASSQGGRNYGYTF
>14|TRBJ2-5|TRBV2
CASSDRVRQETQYF
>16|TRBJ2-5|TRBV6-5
CASSYSIWGRGETQYF
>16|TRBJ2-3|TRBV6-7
CASSGTSGGAEDTQYF
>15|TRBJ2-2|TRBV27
CASSLWGPLPGELFF
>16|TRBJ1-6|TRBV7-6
CASSLNRVQGSSPLHF